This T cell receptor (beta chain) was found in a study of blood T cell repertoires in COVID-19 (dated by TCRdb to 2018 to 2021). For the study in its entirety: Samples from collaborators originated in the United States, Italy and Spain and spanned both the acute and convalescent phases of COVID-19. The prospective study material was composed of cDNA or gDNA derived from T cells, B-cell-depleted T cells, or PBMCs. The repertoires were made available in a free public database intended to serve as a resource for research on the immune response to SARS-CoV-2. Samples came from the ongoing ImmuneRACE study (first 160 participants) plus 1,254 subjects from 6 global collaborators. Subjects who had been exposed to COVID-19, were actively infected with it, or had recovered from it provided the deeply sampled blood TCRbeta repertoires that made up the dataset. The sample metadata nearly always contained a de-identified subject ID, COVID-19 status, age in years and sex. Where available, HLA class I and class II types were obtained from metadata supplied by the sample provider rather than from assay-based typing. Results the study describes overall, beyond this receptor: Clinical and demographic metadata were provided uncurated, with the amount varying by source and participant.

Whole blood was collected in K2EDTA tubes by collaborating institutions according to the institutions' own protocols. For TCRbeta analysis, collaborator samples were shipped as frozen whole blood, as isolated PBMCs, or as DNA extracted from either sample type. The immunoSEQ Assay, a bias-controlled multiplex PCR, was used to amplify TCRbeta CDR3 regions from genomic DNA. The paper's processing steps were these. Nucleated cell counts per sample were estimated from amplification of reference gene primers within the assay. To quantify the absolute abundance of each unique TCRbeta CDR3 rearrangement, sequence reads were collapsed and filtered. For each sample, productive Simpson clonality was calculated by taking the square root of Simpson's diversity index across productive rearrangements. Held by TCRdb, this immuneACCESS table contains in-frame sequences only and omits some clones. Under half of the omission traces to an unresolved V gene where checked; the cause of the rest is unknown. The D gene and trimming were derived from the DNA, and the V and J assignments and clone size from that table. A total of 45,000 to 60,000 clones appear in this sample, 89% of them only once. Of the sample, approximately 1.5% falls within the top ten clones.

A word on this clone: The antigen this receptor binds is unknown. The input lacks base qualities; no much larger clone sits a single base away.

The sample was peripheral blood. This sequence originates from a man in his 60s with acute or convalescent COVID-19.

The bases are TGTGCCAGCAGTGAGACAGTCACTGAAGCTTTCTTT. Its protein product is CASSETVTEAFF. Rearrangement joined TRBV6-1 to TRBJ1-1; the D gene is perhaps TRBD1, on 5 matching bases. From the cysteine up to the phenylalanine, the CDR3 has a length of 12 residues. Only CDR3 DNA is held: 36 bases, read in frame from base 1. According to the germline V gene, CDR1 reads MNHNS and CDR2 reads SASEGT. The V and J ends are trimmed by 3 bases and 4 bases, leaving 6 bases between them.